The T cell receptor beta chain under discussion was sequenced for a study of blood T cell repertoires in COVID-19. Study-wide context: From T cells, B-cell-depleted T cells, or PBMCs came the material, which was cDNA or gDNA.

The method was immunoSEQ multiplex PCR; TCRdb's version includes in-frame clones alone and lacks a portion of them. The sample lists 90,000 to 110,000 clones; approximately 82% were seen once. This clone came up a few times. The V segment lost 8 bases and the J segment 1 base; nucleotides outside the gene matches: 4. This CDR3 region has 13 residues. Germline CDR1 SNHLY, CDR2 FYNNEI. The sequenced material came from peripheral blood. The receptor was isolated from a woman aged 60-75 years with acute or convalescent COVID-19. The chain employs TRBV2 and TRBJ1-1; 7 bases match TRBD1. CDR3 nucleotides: TGTGCCAGCGGCCGGACAGGGAACACTGAAGCTTTCTTT. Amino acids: CASGRTGNTEAFF.